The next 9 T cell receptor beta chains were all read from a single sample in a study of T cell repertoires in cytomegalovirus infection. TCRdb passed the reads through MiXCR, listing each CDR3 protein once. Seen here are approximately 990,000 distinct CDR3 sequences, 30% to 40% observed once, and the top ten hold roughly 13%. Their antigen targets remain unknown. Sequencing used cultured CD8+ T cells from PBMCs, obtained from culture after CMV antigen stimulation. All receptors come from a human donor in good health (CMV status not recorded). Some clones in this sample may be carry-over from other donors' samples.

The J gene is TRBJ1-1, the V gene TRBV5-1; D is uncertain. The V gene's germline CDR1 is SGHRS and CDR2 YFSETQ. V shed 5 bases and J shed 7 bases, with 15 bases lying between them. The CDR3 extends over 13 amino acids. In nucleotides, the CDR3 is TGCGCCAGCAGATCGAGTGTGGCCTTTGAAGCTTTCTTT. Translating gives CASRSSVAFEAFF.

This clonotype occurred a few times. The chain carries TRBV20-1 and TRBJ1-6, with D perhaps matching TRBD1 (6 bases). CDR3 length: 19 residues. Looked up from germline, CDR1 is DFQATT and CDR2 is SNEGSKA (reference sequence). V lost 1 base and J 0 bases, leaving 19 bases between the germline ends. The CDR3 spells CSARAGTGTPSSYNSPLHF. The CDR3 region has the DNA TGCAGTGCTAGAGCGGGGACGGGGACACCGAGCTCCTATAATTCACCCCTCCACTTT.

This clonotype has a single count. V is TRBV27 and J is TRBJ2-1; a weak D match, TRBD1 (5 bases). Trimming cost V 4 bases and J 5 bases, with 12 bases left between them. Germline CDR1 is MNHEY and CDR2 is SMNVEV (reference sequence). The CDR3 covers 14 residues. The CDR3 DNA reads TGTGCCAGCAGTTACTGGGGCCCCAACAATGAGCAGTTCTTC. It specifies CASSYWGPNNEQFF.

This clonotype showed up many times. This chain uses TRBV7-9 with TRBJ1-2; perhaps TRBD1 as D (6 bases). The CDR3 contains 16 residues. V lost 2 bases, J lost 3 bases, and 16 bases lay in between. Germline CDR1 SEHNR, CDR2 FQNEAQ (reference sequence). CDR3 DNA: TGTGCCAGCAGCTTAAGCCCTACAGGGATCGACTATGGCTACACCTTC. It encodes CASSLSPTGIDYGYTF.

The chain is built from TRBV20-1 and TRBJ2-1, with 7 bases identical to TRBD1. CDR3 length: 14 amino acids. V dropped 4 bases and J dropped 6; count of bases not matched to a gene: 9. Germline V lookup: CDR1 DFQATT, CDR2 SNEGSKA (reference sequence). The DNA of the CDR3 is TGCAGTGCTACCCGGGGCAGGGGGAGCAATGAGCAGTTCTTC. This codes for CSATRGRGSNEQFF.

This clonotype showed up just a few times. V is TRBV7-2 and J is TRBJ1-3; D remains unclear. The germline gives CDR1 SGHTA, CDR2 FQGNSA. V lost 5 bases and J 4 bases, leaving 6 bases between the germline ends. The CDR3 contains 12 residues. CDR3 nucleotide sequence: TGTGCCAGCAGCCAAGGCGGAAACACCATATATTTT. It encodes CASSQGGNTIYF.

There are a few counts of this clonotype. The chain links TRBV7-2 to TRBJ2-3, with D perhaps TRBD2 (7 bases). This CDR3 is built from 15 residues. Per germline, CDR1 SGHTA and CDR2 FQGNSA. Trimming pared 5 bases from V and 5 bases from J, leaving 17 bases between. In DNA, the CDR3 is TGTGCCAGCAGCCGGGGGGCCTCGAGGATAGATACGCAGTATTTT. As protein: CASSRGASRIDTQYF.

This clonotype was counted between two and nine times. The CDR3 spells CASSRDRGHNQPQHF. CDR3 DNA sequence: TGTGCCAGCAGCCGGGACAGGGGCCACAATCAGCCCCAGCATTTT. This chain uses TRBV6-6 with TRBJ1-5, with 10 bases matching TRBD1. Germline loops: CDR1 MNHNY, CDR2 SVGAGI (reference sequence). The CDR3 runs 15 residues. V shed 6 bases and J 3 bases; nucleotides not matched to a gene: 5.

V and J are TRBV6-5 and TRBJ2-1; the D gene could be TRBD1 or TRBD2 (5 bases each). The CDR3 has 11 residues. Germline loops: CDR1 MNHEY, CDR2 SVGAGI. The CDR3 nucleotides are TGTGCTACCAGTCGGGGCCCTGAGCAGTTCTTC. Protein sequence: CATSRGPEQFF.